These 17 T cell receptor beta chains share one sample of origin, sequenced in a study of T cell changes during pregnancy in multiple sclerosis. Data came from immunoSEQ multiplex PCR; TCRdb stores just in-frame clones and leaves some out. The sample holds around 69,000 clones, just over 90% seen once. This specimen was peripheral blood, taken in the second trimester of pregnancy. Source of these receptors: a female donor in good health, enrolled as a control in a pregnancy study.

CDR3 sequence reads: CAIGLTEPGELFF. In DNA, the CDR3 is TGTGCCATCGGACTCACGGAGCCCGGGGAGCTGTTTTTT. The rearrangement links TRBV10-3 to TRBJ2-2, with D perhaps matching TRBD2 (5 bases). This CDR3 is 13 amino acids long. V was clipped by 8 bases and J by 6 bases, with 13 bases between them. Germline V gene lookup returns CDR1 ENHRY and CDR2 SYGVKD.

V usage is TRBV27 and J usage is TRBJ1-1; TRBD1 might be the D (6 bases). V was pared by 4 bases and J by 1 base, with 13 bases between. CDR1 and CDR2 (germline): MNHEY, SMNVEV (reference sequence). The CDR3 runs 15 residues. This CDR3 is CASSSPGVRNTEAFF. CDR3 bases: TGTGCCAGCAGTTCTCCAGGGGTTCGGAACACTGAAGCTTTCTTT.

The chain uses TRBV5-1 and TRBJ1-1; 9 bases are shared with TRBD1. With 4 bases clipped from V and 4 bases from J, the junction kept 5 bases outside the gene matches. CDR3 size: 14 residues. CDR1 and CDR2 (germline): SGHRS, YFSETQ. The CDR3 DNA is TGCGCCAGCAGCCCCACAGGGGGCGGCACTGAAGCTTTCTTT. This codes for CASSPTGGGTEAFF. Based on the CDR3 plus reference TRBV5-1 and TRBJ1-1, the full variable domain is KAGVTQTPRYLIKTRGQQVTLSCSPISGHRSVSWYQQTPGQGLQFLFEYFSETQRNKGNFPGRFSGRQFSNSRSEMNVSTLELGDSALYLCASSPTGGGTEAFFGQGTRLTVV.

This chain connects TRBV5-1 to TRBJ2-7; perhaps TRBD1 as D (5 bases). Germline V gene sequence: CDR1 SGHRS, CDR2 YFSETQ. The CDR3 extends over 12 amino acids. Between the trimmed V and J ends, which lost 0 bases and 10 bases, there was a span of 11 bases. The CDR3 bases are TGCGCCAGCAGCTTGGAGACAGCTCAACAGTACTTC. Its translation is CASSLETAQQYF.

The J gene is TRBJ1-1, the V gene TRBV6-6, with 9 bases that match TRBD1. CDR1 and CDR2 from the germline V gene are MNHNY and SVGAGI (reference sequence). CDR3 length: 15 amino acids. V shed 0 bases and J 5 bases; nucleotides not matched to a gene: 4. CDR3 DNA sequence: TGTGCCAGCAGTTACTCAAGGACAGGGGTTACTGAAGCTTTCTTT. Amino acids: CASSYSRTGVTEAFF.

This clone was observed a few times. Since the CDR3 does not end with the conserved phenylalanine or tryptophan, this likely comes from a read error. Because the CDR3's place on the DNA is in doubt, the DNA is left out and the CDR3 is given as listed by TCRdb. V gene TRBV4-1 combines with J gene TRBJ1-2; TRBD1 reflects the table's D call only, with no check against the DNA. Ends included, the CDR3 has 8 residues. The V gene's germline CDR1 is MGHRA and CDR2 YSYEKL. CDR3 sequence reads: CARPGTGD.

This chain joins TRBV30 and TRBJ2-2, with D perhaps TRBD2 (5 bases). The CDR3 runs 11 residues. Trimming took off 7 bases at V and 7 bases at J, with 10 bases between the two ends. Germline V gene sequence: CDR1 GTSNPN, CDR2 SVGIG (reference sequence). CDR3: CASLGLGELFF. The CDR3 DNA sequence: TGTGCCTCCCTTGGACTCGGGGAGCTGTTTTTT. Full variable domain (rest looked up from reference TRBV30 and TRBJ2-2): SQTIHQWPATLVQPVGSPLSLECTVEGTSNPNLYWYRQAAGRGLQLLFYSVGIGQISSEVPQNLSASRPQDRQFILSSKKLLLSDSGFYLCASLGLGELFFGEGSRLTVL.

The rearrangement uses TRBV7-8 and TRBJ1-1, with D perhaps TRBD1 (6 bases). Trimming took off 5 bases at V and 0 bases at J, with 16 bases between the two ends. The CDR3 consists of 16 residues. The germline V gene has CDR1 SGHVS and CDR2 FQNEAQ. CDR3 residues: CASSPRGATMNTEAFF. CDR3 sequence (DNA): TGTGCCAGCAGCCCCCGGGGGGCAACGATGAACACTGAAGCTTTCTTT.

The chain employs TRBV7-2 and TRBJ1-3, with D hard to call. The CDR3 contains 13 residues. Trimming took 6 bases from V and 0 from J, leaving 6 bases between them. The germline V gene has CDR1 SGHTA and CDR2 FQGNSA. CDR3 nucleotides: TGTGCCAGCAGGGGGAGCTCTGGAAACACCATATATTTT. Its protein is CASRGSSGNTIYF. Filled out from reference TRBV7-2 and TRBJ1-3, the complete variable domain reads GAGVSQSPSNKVTEKGKDVELRCDPISGHTALYWYRQSLGQGLEFLIYFQGNSAPDKSGLPSDRFSAERTGGSVSTLTIQRTQQEDSAVYLCASRGSSGNTIYFGEGSWLTVV.

V usage is TRBV2 and J usage is TRBJ2-2; a possible D gene is TRBD1 (6 bases). CDR3 length: 13 amino acids. The V and J ends lost 6 bases and 5 bases respectively, with 10 bases between them. Germline V lookup: CDR1 SNHLY, CDR2 FYNNEI. The CDR3: CASRDQGTGELFF. The CDR3 DNA is TGTGCCAGCAGGGATCAGGGGACCGGGGAGCTGTTTTTT.

This clone appeared a single time. The J gene is TRBJ1-1, the V gene TRBV4-2; D possibly corresponds to TRBD1 (5 bases). This CDR3 has 14 residues. Trimming shortened V by 1 base and J by 3 bases, and 9 bases separated the two germline ends. Germline values: CDR1 LGHNA, CDR2 YNFKEQ. CDR3 residues: CASSQVVGDTEAFF. The CDR3 region has the DNA TGTGCCAGCAGCCAAGTGGTAGGGGACACTGAAGCTTTCTTT.

The J gene is TRBJ2-7, the V gene TRBV19, with TRBD1 identical over 11 bases. Per germline, CDR1 LNHDA and CDR2 SQIVND (reference sequence). The CDR3 sequence is 14 residues long. V gave up 6 bases and J gave up 3 bases; unmatched junction bases: 4. In DNA, the CDR3 is TGTGCCAGTAGGGGGACAGGGGGATTCTACGAGCAGTACTTC. It yields the protein CASRGTGGFYEQYF.

This chain links TRBV4-1 with TRBJ1-4; D is perhaps TRBD1 (6 bases). The CDR3 totals 15 residues. Trimming took 0 bases from V and 7 from J, leaving 12 bases between them. Germline lookup yields CDR1 MGHRA and CDR2 YSYEKL. The CDR3 DNA sequence: TGCGCCAGCAGCCAAGAGGTGGGGGCGCCTGAAAAACTGTTTTTT. Protein product: CASSQEVGAPEKLFF.

The V and J genes are TRBV27 and TRBJ1-1; 9 positions agree with TRBD1. The CDR3 has 13 amino acids. Germline-derived CDR1 and CDR2 are MNHEY and SMNVEV (reference sequence). V trimming: 5 bases; J trimming: 7 bases; junction bases outside the gene matches: 5. CDR3 bases: TGTGCCAGCAGTCTAACAGGGGGCGGTGAAGCTTTCTTT. Its translation: CASSLTGGGEAFF.

The rearrangement uses TRBV6-1 and TRBJ1-5, with a tentative D call TRBD1 (5 bases). The CDR3 is made up of 15 amino acids. Germline V gene lookup returns CDR1 MNHNS and CDR2 SASEGT. Trimming took off 1 base at V and 6 bases at J, with 13 bases between the two ends. CDR3 coding DNA: TGTGCCAGCAGTGAAGGTCCAGGGAAGGGTCAGCCCCAGCATTTT. Its translation is CASSEGPGKGQPQHF.

The rearrangement uses TRBV5-1 and TRBJ2-5; possibly TRBD1 for D (6 bases). V was trimmed by 4 bases and J by 2 bases, leaving 15 bases between them. The CDR3 length is 15 residues. Germline CDR1 reads SGHRS; CDR2 reads YFSETQ. This CDR3 is CASSLSQGSQETQYF. The CDR3 DNA reads as TGCGCCAGCAGCCTATCACAGGGTTCGCAAGAGACCCAGTACTTC.

The rearrangement joins TRBV7-2 to TRBJ1-5, with D perhaps TRBD1 (5 bases). CDR3 length: 17 amino acids. The V gene lost 5 bases and the J gene lost 3 bases, with 20 bases spanning the gap. Germline lookup yields CDR1 SGHTA and CDR2 FQGNSA. The DNA of the CDR3 is TGTGCCAGCAGCCAACGCGGGGGGGTTCGGCCCAATCAGCCCCAGCATTTT. Translated, it gives CASSQRGGVRPNQPQHF.